The entry that follows covers one T cell receptor beta chain sequence. Sequencing was performed with immunoSEQ multiplex PCR; in TCRdb, only in-frame clones are kept and a portion is missing. The data show around 45,000 clones, roughly 88% seen once. This sample stems from a study of PD-L1 blockade in urothelial cancer. Across the whole study: The authors examined blood 3 weeks (second dose) and 6 weeks after treatment start.

The sample consisted of PBMCs, taken around atezolizumab (anti-PD-L1) treatment. The receptor was derived from a man at least 80 years old with urothelial cancer.

In nucleotides, the CDR3 is TGTGCCAGCAGCCAGAGACAGGTTAACTATGGCTACACCTTC. Translating gives CASSQRQVNYGYTF. The chain is built from TRBV28 and TRBJ1-2, with a possible D match to TRBD1 (6 bases). V was cut by 6 bases and J by 1 base, with 12 bases left in between. Per germline, CDR1 MDHEN and CDR2 SYDVKM. CDR3 size: 14 residues.